The rows below give T cell receptor beta chains drawn from one sample of a study of T cells of healthy individuals. MiXCR, run by TCRdb on the 5' RACE reads, gives a single entry per CDR3 protein. The data hold approximately 100,000 distinct CDR3 sequences, with approximately 15% observed a single time. The receptors here all came from a human donor in good health. Each CDR3 is given with its conserved first and last residue. D genes are given only for firm matches. Clone size, where shown, is once, few, many, or a class for clones that have expanded.

d_call,clone_size,j_call,v_call,cdr3_nt,cdr3_aa
TRBD1,-,TRBJ1-1,TRBV28,TGTGCCAGCACCCCGAGGGGACAGGGGGACACTGAAGCTTTCTTT,CASTPRGQGDTEAFF
-,-,TRBJ2-3,TRBV7-9,TGTGCCAGCAGCTTACCAGATACGCAGTATTTT,CASSLPDTQYF
-,few,TRBJ2-1,TRBV6-6,TGTGCCAGCAGTCTCCCCATGGGAACGGGGGCCTCTGGGGATGAGCAGTTCTTC,CASSLPMGTGASGDEQFF
TRBD1,-,TRBJ2-7,TRBV7-8,TGTGCCAGCAGCCGTGACAGGGCGACCTACGAGCAGTACTTC,CASSRDRATYEQYF
-,few,TRBJ2-1,TRBV7-9,TGTGCCAGCAGCTTAGGTCCGAGTAGCTTGTCCTTC,CASSLGPSSLSF
TRBD1,many,TRBJ1-1,TRBV7-6,TGTGCCAGCAGCCAGAGACAGGGGGGAGACACTGAAGCTTTCTTT,CASSQRQGGDTEAFF
TRBD2,few,TRBJ2-5,TRBV9,TGTGCCAGCAGCGTAGGACTAGCGGGCTCCCAAGAGACCCAGTACTTC,CASSVGLAGSQETQYF
TRBD1,many,TRBJ1-1,TRBV7-9,TGTGCCAGCAGCATACAGGGGGACACTGAAGCTTTCTTT,CASSIQGDTEAFF
-,many,TRBJ2-6,TRBV5-1,TGCGCCAGCAGCTTGCAAGGTGGAGGGAGCTCTGGGGCCAACGTCCTGACTTTC,CASSLQGGGSSGANVLTF
-,many,TRBJ1-1,TRBV3-1,TGTGCCAGCAGCCAAGGTCCTATTAATACTGAAGCTTTCTTT,CASSQGPINTEAFF
-,-,TRBJ2-7,TRBV28,TGTGCCAGCAGTTTAGTCCAGAACTACGAGCAGTACTTC,CASSLVQNYEQYF
-,many,TRBJ2-1,TRBV10-3,TGTGCCATCAGCGAAGACCCGGGACTTGGTTTTTACAATGAGCAGTTCTTC,CAISEDPGLGFYNEQFF
-,few,TRBJ2-3,TRBV11-2,TGTGCCAGCAGCCGGCGCAGGACAGATACGCAGTATTTT,CASSRRRTDTQYF
-,many,TRBJ1-5,TRBV4-3,TGCGCCAGCAGCCAAGATCGGGGGGTCAATCAGCCCCAGCATTTT,CASSQDRGVNQPQHF
TRBD2,-,TRBJ2-3,TRBV29-1,TGCAGCGTTACGGGGGGATCGGATACGCAGTATTTT,CSVTGGSDTQYF
TRBD1,-,TRBJ2-1,TRBV20-1,TGCAGTGCTGGTAACAGGGGCACCTACAATGAGCAGTTCTTC,CSAGNRGTYNEQFF
-,few,TRBJ2-2,TRBV5-1,TGCGCCAGCGGATCACAGGTCACCAACACCGGGGAGCTGTTTTTT,CASGSQVTNTGELFF
-,many,TRBJ1-1,TRBV20-1,TGCAGTACCCGAAGGAGGGGGTATACAATGAACACTGAAGCTTTCTTT,CSTRRRGYTMNTEAFF
-,-,TRBJ2-3,TRBV7-3,TGTGCCAGCAGCTTAAATCGGGGGGCGGCCGGCACAGATACGCAGTATTTT,CASSLNRGAAGTDTQYF
-,few,TRBJ1-5,TRBV20-1,TGCAGTGCTGGCAGAGACTATAGCAATCAGCCCCAGCATTTT,CSAGRDYSNQPQHF
TRBD1,few,TRBJ2-5,TRBV6-5,TGTGCCAGCAGTTTGAGCTCTCCGGGGACAGGGGGATCGGAGACCCAGTACTTC,CASSLSSPGTGGSETQYF
TRBD1,many,TRBJ1-1,TRBV6-1,TGTGCCAGCTCGGGACAGGCGAACACTGAAGCTTTCTTT,CASSGQANTEAFF
-,-,TRBJ2-1,TRBV6-6,TGTGCCAGCAGTTACCGGGGAGGATACAATGAGCAGTTCTTC,CASSYRGGYNEQFF
TRBD1,-,TRBJ2-4,TRBV27,TGTGCCAGCAGTTACAGGGGAGCCAAAAACATTCAGTACTTC,CASSYRGAKNIQYF
-,-,TRBJ1-5,TRBV19,TGTGCCAGTAGCTGGGGGGTCGATAGCAATCAGCCCCAGCATTTT,CASSWGVDSNQPQHF
TRBD2,once,TRBJ2-5,TRBV13,TGTGCCAGCAGCTCTAGCGGGAGTGCCGCGAGAAAGACCCAGTACTTC,CASSSSGSAARKTQYF
-,-,TRBJ2-2,TRBV7-3,TGTGCCAGCAGCTCTCGGCCCACCGGGGAGCTGTTTTTT,CASSSRPTGELFF
-,many,TRBJ2-1,TRBV9,TGTGCCAGCAGCGTAGAGGCAGAATGGAGCTCCTACAATGAGCAGTTCTTC,CASSVEAEWSSYNEQFF
TRBD1,few,TRBJ2-7,TRBV7-9,TGTGCCAGCAGATTCGGTCCACCGGGACAGGGAACTGGCGAGCAGTACTTC,CASRFGPPGQGTGEQYF
-,-,TRBJ2-1,TRBV7-9,TGTGCCAGCAGCTTAGCCCTGGCGGGGAGTGCTATTGAGCAGTTCTTC,CASSLALAGSAIEQFF
TRBD2,few,TRBJ2-3,TRBV20-1,TGCAGTGCTAGGCTAGCGGGAGGCCGTCGGAGAGATACGCAGTATTTT,CSARLAGGRRRDTQYF
-,many,TRBJ1-1,TRBV12-3/TRBV12-4,TGTGCCAGCAGTTTAAAACTCGGCACTGAAGCTTTCTTT,CASSLKLGTEAFF
TRBD1,many,TRBJ2-7,TRBV7-8,TGTGCCAGCAGCCACGGACAGGTTCAATACGAGCAGTACTTC,CASSHGQVQYEQYF
-,-,TRBJ2-2,TRBV28,TGTGCCAGCAGTTCCACCCGGGTGGGCACCGGGGAGCTGTTTTTT,CASSSTRVGTGELFF
-,few,TRBJ2-1,TRBV4-3,TGCGCCAGCAGCCAAGACAGAGGAATTAAACAGTTCTTC,CASSQDRGIKQFF
TRBD2,few,TRBJ2-5,TRBV7-2,TGTGCCAGCAGCTCTACGACTAGCGGGGGGGGGTACAAGACCCAGTACTTC,CASSSTTSGGGYKTQYF
TRBD2,many,TRBJ2-1,TRBV7-2,TGTGCCAGCAGCTGGACTAGCTACAATGAGCAGTTCTTC,CASSWTSYNEQFF
-,few,TRBJ1-1,TRBV25-1,TGTGCCGTAAGAAGCTCGAACACTGAAGCTTTCTTT,CAVRSSNTEAFF
TRBD1,few,TRBJ2-1,TRBV10-3,TGTGCCATCAGTGACCGGGACAGGGGCTACAATGAGCAGTTCTTC,CAISDRDRGYNEQFF
TRBD1,many,TRBJ1-1,TRBV12-3/TRBV12-4,TGTGCCAGCAGACAGGGGCCAGTCCCGGAAGCTTTCTTT,CASRQGPVPEAFF
TRBD2,many,TRBJ2-7,TRBV2,TGTGCCAGCAGTCCTAGTGGCGGGAGCGAGCAGTACTTC,CASSPSGGSEQYF
TRBD1,large,TRBJ1-3,TRBV28,TGTGCCAGTCAACCGGGACAGGGGTCTTCTCTTGGAAACACCATATATTTT,CASQPGQGSSLGNTIYF
-,-,TRBJ2-6,TRBV7-9,TGTGCCAGCAGCCCACGGGCTAGCTCCTCCTCTGGGGCCAACGTCCTGACTTTC,CASSPRASSSSGANVLTF
-,many,TRBJ2-4,TRBV12-3/TRBV12-4,TGTGCCAGCAGCCCGACTCAGACAACAGCCAAAAACATTCAGTACTTC,CASSPTQTTAKNIQYF
-,few,TRBJ1-1,TRBV29-1,TGCAGCGTCCGAGAGCCGGGAGGGGACACTGAAGCTTTCTTT,CSVREPGGDTEAFF
TRBD2,many,TRBJ2-1,TRBV20-1,TGCAGTGCTAGAACTAATTTCGGGGGGGCCTACAATGAGCAGTTCTTC,CSARTNFGGAYNEQFF
-,-,TRBJ2-7,TRBV11-1,TGTGCCAGCAGCCAGACCCGGGAGAGCTCCTACGAGCAGTACTTC,CASSQTRESSYEQYF
-,-,TRBJ1-2,TRBV5-1,TGCGCCAGCAGCCATCGCTTTGGCAGGTCCTATGGCTACACCTTC,CASSHRFGRSYGYTF
-,-,TRBJ1-2,TRBV5-1,TGCGCCAGCAGCTTGGACAGGACCGCGAGGGACTACACCTTC,CASSLDRTARDYTF
TRBD1,-,TRBJ2-3,TRBV3-1,TGTGCCAGCAGCCCGGGACAGGGAAGTAAAACAGATACGCAGTATTTT,CASSPGQGSKTDTQYF